This T cell receptor beta chain was recorded in a study of T cells in Graves' hyperthyroidism and ophthalmopathy. Whole-study context: The initial diagnosis was the point when peripheral blood was collected, ahead of any treatment.

This clonotype came up many times. Amplified regions were TCR beta CDR3 sequences from RNA transcripts. A first-round RT-PCR of the TCR CDR3 used the HTBI primer set. TCRdb fed the multiplex PCR reads into MiXCR, producing one record per CDR3 protein. The sample carries hundreds of thousands of distinct CDR3 sequences, over 12% recorded once. The V end was cut by 3 bases, the J end by 5 bases, with 17 bases between. This CDR3 has 16 amino acids. The receptor was derived from a man between 50 and 59 years old with Graves' ophthalmopathy. The J gene is TRBJ2-1, the V gene TRBV12-3 or TRBV12-4; no firm D call. Sequences were obtained from blood. The CDR3 protein is CASSFRFPRQDNEQFF. In DNA, the CDR3 is TGTGCCAGCAGTTTCCGATTTCCGCGGCAAGACAATGAGCAGTTCTTC.